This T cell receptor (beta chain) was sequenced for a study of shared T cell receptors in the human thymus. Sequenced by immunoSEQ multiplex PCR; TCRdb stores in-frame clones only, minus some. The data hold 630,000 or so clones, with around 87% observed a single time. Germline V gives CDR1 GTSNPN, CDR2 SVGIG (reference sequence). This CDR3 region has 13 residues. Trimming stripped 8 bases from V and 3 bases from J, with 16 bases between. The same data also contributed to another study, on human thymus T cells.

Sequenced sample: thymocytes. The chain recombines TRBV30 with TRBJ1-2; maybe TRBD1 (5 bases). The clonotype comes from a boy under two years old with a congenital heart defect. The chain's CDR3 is CALQGALYYGYTF. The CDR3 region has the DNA TGTGCCCTCCAGGGCGCCCTGTACTATGGCTACACCTTC.